Listed below are T cell receptor beta chains from one sample, sequenced in a study of T cell responses to AZD1222 COVID-19 vaccine. The table came from immunoSEQ multiplex PCR; TCRdb's copy has only in-frame clones and leaves some out. The data show 200,000 or so clones, about 94% seen once. The input for sequencing was peripheral blood, taken on day 0 of AZD1222 vaccination. Receptors originate from an adult in good health. The conserved cysteine and the conserved F or W are not part of the CDR3 here. Clone size is given for some rows only: seen once, a few or many times, or a class if the clone is expanded.

j_call | v_call | clone_size | cdr3_aa
TRBJ2-1 | TRBV7-9 | - | ASSFRGRVYNEQF
TRBJ1-2 | TRBV6-5 | - | ASSYSGGGGYT
TRBJ1-3 | TRBV29-1 | - | SVGGGSSGNTIY
TRBJ2-7 | TRBV13 | - | ASSLVSGEQY
TRBJ2-3 | TRBV7-3 | - | ARTPGAQTDTQY
TRBJ1-3 | TRBV4-2 | - | ASSPPSRAPGNTIY
TRBJ2-7 | TRBV5-5 | - | ASSPGTGGFYEQY
TRBJ2-5 | TRBV6-1 | - | ASSEILVRWQETQY
TRBJ2-2 | TRBV29-1 | - | SALSLARGELF
TRBJ1-5 | TRBV3-1/TRBV3-2 | - | ASSPGWGLGNQPQH
TRBJ1-1 | TRBV12-3/TRBV12-4 | few | ASSLAFGVEAF
TRBJ1-3 | TRBV10-2 | - | ASSEGSSGNTIY
TRBJ1-1 | TRBV6-5 | - | ASQLRGGLTTEAF
TRBJ2-5 | TRBV6-5 | - | ASSSRDFNRETQY
TRBJ1-5 | TRBV2 | - | ASGGVSNQPQH
TRBJ1-4 | TRBV7-9 | - | ASSLRTGGINEKLF
TRBJ1-5 | TRBV6-5 | - | ASRETGFNQPQH
TRBJ2-1 | TRBV5-1 | - | ASRLTGEQF